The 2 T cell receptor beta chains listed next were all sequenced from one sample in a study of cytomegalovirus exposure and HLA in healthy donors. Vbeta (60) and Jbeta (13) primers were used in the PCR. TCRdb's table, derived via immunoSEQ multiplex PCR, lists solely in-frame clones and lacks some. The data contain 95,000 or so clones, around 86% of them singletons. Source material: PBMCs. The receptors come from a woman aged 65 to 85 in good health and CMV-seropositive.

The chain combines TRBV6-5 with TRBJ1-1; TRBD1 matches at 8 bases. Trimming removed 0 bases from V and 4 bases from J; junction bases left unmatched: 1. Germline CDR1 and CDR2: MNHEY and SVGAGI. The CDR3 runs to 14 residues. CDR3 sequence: CASSYSQGGTEAFF. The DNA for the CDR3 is TGTGCCAGCAGTTACTCACAGGGGGGCACTGAAGCTTTCTTT.

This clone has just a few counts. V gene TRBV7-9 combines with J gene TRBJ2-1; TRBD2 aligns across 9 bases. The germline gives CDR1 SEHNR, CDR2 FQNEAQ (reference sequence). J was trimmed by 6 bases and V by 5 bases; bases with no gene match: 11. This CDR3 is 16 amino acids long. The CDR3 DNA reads TGTGCCAGCAGCACCGTAGCGGGGGTTGGAGGCAATGAGCAGTTCTTC. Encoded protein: CASSTVAGVGGNEQFF. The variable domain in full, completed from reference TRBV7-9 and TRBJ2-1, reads DTGVSQNPRHKITKRGQNVTFRCDPISEHNRLYWYRQTLGQGPEFLTYFQNEAQLEKSRLLSDRFSAERPKGSFSTLEIQRTEQGDSAMYLCASSTVAGVGGNEQFFGPGTRLTVL.